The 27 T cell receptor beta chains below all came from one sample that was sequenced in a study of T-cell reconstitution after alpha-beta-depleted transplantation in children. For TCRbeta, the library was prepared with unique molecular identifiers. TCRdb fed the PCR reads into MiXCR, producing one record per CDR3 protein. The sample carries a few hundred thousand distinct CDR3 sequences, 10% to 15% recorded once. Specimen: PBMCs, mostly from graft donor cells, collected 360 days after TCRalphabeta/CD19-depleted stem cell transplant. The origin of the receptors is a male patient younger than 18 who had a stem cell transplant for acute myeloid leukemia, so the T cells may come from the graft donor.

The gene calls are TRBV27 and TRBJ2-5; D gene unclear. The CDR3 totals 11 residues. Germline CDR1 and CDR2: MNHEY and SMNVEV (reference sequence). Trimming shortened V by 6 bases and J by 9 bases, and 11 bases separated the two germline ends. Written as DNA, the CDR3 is TGTGCCAGCAGGATCGGGCCGTCCCAGTACTTC. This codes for CASRIGPSQYF.

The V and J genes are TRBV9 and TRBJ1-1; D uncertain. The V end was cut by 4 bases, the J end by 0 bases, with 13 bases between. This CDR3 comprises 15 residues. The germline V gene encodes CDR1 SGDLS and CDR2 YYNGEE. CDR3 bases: TGTGCCAGCAGCCGCGAGGGCCACTTGAACACTGAAGCTTTCTTT. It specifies CASSREGHLNTEAFF.

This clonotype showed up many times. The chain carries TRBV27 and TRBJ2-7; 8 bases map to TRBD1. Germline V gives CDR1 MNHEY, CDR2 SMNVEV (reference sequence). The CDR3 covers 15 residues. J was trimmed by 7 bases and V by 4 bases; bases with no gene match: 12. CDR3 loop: CASSSGQGRAREQYF. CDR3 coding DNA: TGTGCCAGCAGTTCCGGACAGGGAAGGGCTCGTGAGCAGTACTTC.

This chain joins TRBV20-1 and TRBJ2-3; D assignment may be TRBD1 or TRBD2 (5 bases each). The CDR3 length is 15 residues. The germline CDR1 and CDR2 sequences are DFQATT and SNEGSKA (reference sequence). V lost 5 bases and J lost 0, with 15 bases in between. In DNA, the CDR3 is TGCAGTGCTTCCGGGACCTTCGTAAGCACAGATACGCAGTATTTT. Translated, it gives CSASGTFVSTDTQYF.

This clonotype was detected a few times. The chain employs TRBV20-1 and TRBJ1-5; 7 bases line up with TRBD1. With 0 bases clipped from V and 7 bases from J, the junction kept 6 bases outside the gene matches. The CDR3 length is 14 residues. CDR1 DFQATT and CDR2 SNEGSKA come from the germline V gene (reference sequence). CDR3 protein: CSARDPGQFQPQHF. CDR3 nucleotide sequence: TGCAGTGCTAGAGACCCGGGACAGTTCCAGCCCCAGCATTTT.

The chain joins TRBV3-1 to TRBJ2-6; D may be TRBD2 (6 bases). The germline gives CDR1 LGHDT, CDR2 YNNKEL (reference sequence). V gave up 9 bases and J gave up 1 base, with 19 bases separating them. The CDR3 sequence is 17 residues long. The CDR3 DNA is TGTGCCAGTATGCGACTAGGAGACTATTCTGGGGCCAACGTCCTGACTTTC. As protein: CASMRLGDYSGANVLTF.

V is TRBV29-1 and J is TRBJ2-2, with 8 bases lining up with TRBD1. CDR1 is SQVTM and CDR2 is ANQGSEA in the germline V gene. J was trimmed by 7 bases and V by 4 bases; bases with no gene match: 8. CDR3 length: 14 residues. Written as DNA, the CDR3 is TGCAGCGTTGTCTGGGACAGGTTGATCGGGGAGCTGTTTTTT. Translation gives CSVVWDRLIGELFF.

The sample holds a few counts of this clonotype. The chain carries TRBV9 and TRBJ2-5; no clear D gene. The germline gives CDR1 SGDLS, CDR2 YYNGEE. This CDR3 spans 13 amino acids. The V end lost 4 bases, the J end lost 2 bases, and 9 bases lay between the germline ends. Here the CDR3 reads CASSPRSQETQYF. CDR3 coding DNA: TGTGCCAGCAGCCCGCGTTCTCAAGAGACCCAGTACTTC.

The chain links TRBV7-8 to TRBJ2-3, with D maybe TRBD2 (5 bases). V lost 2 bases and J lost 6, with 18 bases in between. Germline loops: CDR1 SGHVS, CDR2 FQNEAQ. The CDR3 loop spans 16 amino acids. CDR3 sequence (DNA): TGTGCCAGCAGCTTATCGTCGGCGGGCGCGTGGGATACGCAGTATTTT. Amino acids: CASSLSSAGAWDTQYF.

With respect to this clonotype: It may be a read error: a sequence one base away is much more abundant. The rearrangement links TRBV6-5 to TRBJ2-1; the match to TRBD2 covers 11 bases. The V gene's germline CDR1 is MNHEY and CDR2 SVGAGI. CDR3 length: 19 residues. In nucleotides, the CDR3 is TGTGCCAGCAGTTACCCTTCTTCCGGGACTAGCGGAACCTACAATGACCAGTTCTTC. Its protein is CASSYPSSGTSGTYNDQFF.

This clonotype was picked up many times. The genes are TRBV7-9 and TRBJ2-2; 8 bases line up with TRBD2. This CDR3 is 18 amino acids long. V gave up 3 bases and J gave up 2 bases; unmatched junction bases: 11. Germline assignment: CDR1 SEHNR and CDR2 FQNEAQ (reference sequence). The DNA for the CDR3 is TGTGCCAGCAGCTTTCCATTCTCACTAGCGGTCAACACCGGGGAGCTGTTTTTT. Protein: CASSFPFSLAVNTGELFF.

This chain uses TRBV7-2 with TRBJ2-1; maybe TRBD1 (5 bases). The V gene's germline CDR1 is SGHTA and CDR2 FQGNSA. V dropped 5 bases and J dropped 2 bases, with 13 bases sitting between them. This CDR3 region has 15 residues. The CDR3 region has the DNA TGTGCCAGCAGCCCAGCGTTGGGGCCCTACAATGAGCAGTTCTTC. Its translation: CASSPALGPYNEQFF.

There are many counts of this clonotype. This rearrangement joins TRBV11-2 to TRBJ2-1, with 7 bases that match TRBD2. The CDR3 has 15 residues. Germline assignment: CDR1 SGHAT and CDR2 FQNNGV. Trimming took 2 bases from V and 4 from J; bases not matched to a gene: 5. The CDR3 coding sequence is TGTGCCAGCAGCTTAAAGGCTAGCGGATACAATGAGCAGTTCTTC. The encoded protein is CASSLKASGYNEQFF. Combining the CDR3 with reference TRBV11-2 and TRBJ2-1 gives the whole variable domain EAGVAQSPRYKIIEKRQSVAFWCNPISGHATLYWYQQILGQGPKLLIQFQNNGVVDDSQLPKDRFSAERLKGVDSTLKIQPAKLEDSAVYLCASSLKASGYNEQFFGPGTRLTVL.

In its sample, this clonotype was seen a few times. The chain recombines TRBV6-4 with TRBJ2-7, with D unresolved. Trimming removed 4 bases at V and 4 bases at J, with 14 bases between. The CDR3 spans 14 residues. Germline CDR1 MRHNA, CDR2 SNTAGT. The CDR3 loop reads CASSVCGSGYEQYF. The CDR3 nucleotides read TGTGCCAGCAGTGTATGCGGAAGTGGTTACGAGCAGTACTTC.

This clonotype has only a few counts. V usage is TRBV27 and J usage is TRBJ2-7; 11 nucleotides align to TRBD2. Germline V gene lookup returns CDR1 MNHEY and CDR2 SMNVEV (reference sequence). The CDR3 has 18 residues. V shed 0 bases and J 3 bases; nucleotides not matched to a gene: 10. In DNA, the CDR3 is TGTGCCAGCAGTTTATCCCCCCTTTCCGGGACTAGCGGCTACGAGCAGTACTTC. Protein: CASSLSPLSGTSGYEQYF.

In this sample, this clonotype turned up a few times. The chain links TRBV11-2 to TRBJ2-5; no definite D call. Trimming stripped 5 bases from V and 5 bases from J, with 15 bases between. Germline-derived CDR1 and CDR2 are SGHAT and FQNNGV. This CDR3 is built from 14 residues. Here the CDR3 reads CASSPGRGRETQYF. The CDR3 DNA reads TGTGCCAGCAGCCCAGGACGCGGACGGGAGACCCAGTACTTC.

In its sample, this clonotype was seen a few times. This chain's CDR3 is CASRTSGRSGYTF. In nucleotides, the CDR3 is TGTGCCAGCCGGACTAGCGGTAGGTCGGGCTACACCTTC. This rearrangement joins TRBV28 to TRBJ1-2; D gene ambiguous. Germline CDR1 MDHEN, CDR2 SYDVKM. This CDR3 is built from 13 residues. The ends were cut back, 8 bases at V and 8 bases at J, with 18 bases in the middle.

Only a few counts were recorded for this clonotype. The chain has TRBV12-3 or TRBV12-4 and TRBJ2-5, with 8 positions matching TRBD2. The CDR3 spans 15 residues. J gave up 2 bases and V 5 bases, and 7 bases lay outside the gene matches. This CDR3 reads CASSPGLEGQETQYF. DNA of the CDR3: TGTGCCAGCAGTCCGGGACTAGAAGGGCAAGAGACCCAGTACTTC.

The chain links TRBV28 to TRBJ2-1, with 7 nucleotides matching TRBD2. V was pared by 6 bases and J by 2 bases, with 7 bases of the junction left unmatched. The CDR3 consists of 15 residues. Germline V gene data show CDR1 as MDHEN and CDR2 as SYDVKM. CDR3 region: CASRPTSPTYNEQFF. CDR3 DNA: TGTGCCAGCAGACCGACTAGCCCTACCTACAATGAGCAGTTCTTC.

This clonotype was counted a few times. The CDR3: CSASTRDRHIPEQFF. CDR3 nucleotides: TGCAGTGCTAGTACCCGGGACAGGCACATCCCTGAGCAGTTCTTC. The chain joins TRBV20-1 to TRBJ2-1; TRBD1 matches at 8 bases. Germline loops: CDR1 DFQATT, CDR2 SNEGSKA (reference sequence). The length of the CDR3 is 15 residues. Trimming cost V 3 bases and J 9 bases; bases outside gene matches: 13.

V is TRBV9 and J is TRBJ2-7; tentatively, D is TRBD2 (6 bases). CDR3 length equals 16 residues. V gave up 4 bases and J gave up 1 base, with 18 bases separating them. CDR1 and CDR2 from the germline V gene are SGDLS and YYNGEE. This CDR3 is CASSPSTSRGSYEQYF. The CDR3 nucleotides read TGTGCCAGCAGCCCCTCTACTAGCCGGGGATCCTACGAGCAGTACTTC.

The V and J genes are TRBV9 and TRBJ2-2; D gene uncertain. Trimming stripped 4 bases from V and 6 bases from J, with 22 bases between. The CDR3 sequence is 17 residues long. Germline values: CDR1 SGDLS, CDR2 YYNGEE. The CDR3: CASSTAGVSLGPGELFF. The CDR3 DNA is TGTGCCAGCAGCACCGCCGGAGTGAGTTTAGGTCCCGGGGAGCTGTTTTTT.

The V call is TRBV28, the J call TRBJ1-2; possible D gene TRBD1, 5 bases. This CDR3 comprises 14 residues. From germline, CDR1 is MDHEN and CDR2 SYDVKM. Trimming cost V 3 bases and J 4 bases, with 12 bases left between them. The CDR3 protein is CASSFGTKVYGYTF. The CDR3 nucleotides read TGTGCCAGCAGTTTCGGGACGAAAGTCTATGGCTACACCTTC.

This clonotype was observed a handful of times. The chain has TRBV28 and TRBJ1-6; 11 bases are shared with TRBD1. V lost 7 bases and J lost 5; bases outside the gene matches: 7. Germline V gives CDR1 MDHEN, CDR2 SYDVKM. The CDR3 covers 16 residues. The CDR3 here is CASIFGDRGNNSPLHF. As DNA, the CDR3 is TGTGCCAGCATCTTCGGGGACAGGGGGAATAATTCACCCCTCCACTTT.

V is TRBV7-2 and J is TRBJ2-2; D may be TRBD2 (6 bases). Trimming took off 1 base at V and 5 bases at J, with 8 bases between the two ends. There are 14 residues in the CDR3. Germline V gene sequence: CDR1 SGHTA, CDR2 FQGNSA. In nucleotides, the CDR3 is TGTGCCAGCAGCTTAGGGAGGGCAACCGGGGAGCTGTTTTTT. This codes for CASSLGRATGELFF. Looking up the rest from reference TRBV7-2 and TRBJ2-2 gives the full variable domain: GAGVSQSPSNKVTEKGKDVELRCDPISGHTALYWYRQSLGQGLEFLIYFQGNSAPDKSGLPSDRFSAERTGGSVSTLTIQRTQQEDSAVYLCASSLGRATGELFFGEGSRLTVL.

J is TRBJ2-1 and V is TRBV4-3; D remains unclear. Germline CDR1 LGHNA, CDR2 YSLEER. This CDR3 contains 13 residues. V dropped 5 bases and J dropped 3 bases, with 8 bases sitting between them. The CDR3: CASSTRLYNEQFF. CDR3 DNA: TGCGCCAGCAGCACGCGACTCTACAATGAGCAGTTCTTC.

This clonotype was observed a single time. The CDR3 loop reads CASSVFKDRDEQYF. CDR3 sequence (DNA): TGTGCCAGCTCGGTATTCAAGGATCGCGACGAGCAGTACTTC. The V call is TRBV18, the J call TRBJ2-7, with unresolved D. The V gene's germline CDR1 is KGHSH and CDR2 LQKENI. This CDR3 spans 14 amino acids. Trimming left V 6 bases short and J 5 bases short, with 17 bases between. Full variable domain (remainder filled in from reference TRBV18 and TRBJ2-7): NAGVMQNPRHLVRRRGQEARLRCSPMKGHSHVYWYRQLPEEGLKFMVYLQKENIIDESGMPKERFSAEFPKEGPSILRIQQVVRGDSAAYFCASSVFKDRDEQYFGPGTRLTVT.